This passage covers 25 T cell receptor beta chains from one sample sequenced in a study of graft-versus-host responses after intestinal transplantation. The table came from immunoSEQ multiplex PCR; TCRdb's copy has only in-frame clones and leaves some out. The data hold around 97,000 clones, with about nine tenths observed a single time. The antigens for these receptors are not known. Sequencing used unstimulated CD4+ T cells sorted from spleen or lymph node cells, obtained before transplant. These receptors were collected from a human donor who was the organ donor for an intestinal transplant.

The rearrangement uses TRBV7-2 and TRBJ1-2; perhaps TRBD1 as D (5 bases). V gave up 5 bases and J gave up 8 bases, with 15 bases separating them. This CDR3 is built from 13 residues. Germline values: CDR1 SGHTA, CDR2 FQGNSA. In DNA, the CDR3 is TGTGCCAGCAGCCCCCGCAGGGAAAGGGGCTACACCTTC. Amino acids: CASSPRRERGYTF.

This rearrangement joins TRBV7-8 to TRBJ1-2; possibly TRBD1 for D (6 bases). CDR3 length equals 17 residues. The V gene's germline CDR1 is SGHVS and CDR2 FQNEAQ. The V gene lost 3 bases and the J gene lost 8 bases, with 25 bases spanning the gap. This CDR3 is CASSLRGPGQQMGGYTF. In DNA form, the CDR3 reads TGTGCCAGCAGCTTGAGAGGGCCGGGACAACAAATGGGGGGCTACACCTTC.

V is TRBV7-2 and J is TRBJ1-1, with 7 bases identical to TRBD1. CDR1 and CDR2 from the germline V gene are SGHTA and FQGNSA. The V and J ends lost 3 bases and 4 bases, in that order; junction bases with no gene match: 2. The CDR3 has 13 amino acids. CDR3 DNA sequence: TGTGCCAGCAGCTTGCAGGGGGGCACTGAAGCTTTCTTT. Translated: CASSLQGGTEAFF.

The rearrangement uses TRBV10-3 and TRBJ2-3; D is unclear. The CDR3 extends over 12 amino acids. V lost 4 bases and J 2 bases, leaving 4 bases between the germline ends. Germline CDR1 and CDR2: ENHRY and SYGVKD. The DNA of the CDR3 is TGTGCCATCAGTGCCTCCACAGATACGCAGTATTTT. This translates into CAISASTDTQYF.

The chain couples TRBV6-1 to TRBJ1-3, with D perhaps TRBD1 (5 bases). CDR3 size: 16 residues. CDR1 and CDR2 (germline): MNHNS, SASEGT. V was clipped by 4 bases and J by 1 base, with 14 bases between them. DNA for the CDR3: TGTGCCAGCAGTGCGCTGGAGGGGAATTCTGGAAACACCATATATTTT. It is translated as CASSALEGNSGNTIYF.

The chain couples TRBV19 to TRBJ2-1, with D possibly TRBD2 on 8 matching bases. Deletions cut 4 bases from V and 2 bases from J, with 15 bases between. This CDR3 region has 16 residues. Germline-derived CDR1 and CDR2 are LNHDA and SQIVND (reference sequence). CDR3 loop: CASSRDRAGAYNEQFF. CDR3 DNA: TGTGCCAGTAGTAGGGACAGAGCGGGGGCCTACAATGAGCAGTTCTTC.

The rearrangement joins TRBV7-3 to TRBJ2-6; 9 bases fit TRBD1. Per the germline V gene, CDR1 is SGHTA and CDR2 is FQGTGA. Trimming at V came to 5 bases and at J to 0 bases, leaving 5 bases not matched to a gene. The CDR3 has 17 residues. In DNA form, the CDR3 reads TGTGCCAGCAGCCCCACAGGGGGCGCCTCTGGGGCCAACGTCCTGACTTTC. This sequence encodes CASSPTGGASGANVLTF.

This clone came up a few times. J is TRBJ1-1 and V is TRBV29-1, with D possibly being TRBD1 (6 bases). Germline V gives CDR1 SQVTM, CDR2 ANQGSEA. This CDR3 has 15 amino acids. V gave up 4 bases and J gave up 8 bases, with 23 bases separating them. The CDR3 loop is CSVGGLTGPAQEAFF. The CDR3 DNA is TGCAGCGTTGGTGGATTGACAGGCCCGGCCCAAGAAGCTTTCTTT. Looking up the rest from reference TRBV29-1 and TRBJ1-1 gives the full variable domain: SAVISQKPSRDICQRGTSLTIQCQVDSQVTMMFWYRQQPGQSLTLIATANQGSEATYESGFVIDKFPISRPNLTFSTLTVSNMSPEDSSIYLCSVGGLTGPAQEAFFGQGTRLTVV.

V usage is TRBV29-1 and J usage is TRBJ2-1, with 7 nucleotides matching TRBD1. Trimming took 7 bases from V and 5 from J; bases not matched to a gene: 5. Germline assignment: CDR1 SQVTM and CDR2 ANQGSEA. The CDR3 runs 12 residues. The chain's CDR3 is CSARQGHNEQFF. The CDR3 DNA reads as TGCAGCGCGAGACAGGGCCACAATGAGCAGTTCTTC.

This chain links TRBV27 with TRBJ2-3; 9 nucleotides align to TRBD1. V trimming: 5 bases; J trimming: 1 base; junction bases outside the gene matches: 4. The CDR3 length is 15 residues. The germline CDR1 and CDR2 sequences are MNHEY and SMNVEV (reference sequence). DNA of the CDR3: TGTGCCAGCAGTGGCCGGGACAGGGGCACAGATACGCAGTATTTT. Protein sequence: CASSGRDRGTDTQYF.

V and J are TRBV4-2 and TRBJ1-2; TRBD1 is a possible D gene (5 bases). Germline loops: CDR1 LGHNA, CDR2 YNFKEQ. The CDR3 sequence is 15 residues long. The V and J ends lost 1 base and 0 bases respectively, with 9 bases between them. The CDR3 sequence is CASSQGRGTNYGYTF. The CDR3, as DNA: TGTGCCAGCAGCCAAGGGAGGGGTACTAACTATGGCTACACCTTC.

CDR3 DNA sequence: TGTGCCAGCAGCCAAGATAGGACGGGGACAGTGGGGGAGACCCAGTACTTC. Translation gives CASSQDRTGTVGETQYF. J is TRBJ2-5 and V is TRBV4-2; 7 bases agree with TRBD1. This CDR3 spans 17 amino acids. Trimming at V came to 0 bases and at J to 5 bases, leaving 12 bases not matched to a gene. The germline V gene has CDR1 LGHNA and CDR2 YNFKEQ.

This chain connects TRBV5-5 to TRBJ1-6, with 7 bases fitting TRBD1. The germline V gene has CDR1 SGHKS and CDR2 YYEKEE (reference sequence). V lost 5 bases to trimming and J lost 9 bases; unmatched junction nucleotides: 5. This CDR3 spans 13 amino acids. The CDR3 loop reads CASRTGFGSPLHF. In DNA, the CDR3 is TGTGCCAGCAGGACAGGGTTCGGTTCACCCCTCCACTTT.

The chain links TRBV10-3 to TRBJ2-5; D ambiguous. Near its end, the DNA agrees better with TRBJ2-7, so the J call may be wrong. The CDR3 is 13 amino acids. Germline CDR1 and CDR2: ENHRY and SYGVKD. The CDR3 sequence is CAAQDWASYEQYF. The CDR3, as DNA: TGTGCCGCACAAGATTGGGCCTCCTACGAGCAGTACTTC.

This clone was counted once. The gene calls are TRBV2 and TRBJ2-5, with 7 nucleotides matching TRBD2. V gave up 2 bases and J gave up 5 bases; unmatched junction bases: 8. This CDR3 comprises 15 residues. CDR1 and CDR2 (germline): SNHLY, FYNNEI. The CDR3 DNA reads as TGTGCCAGCAGTGAAAGTAGGCGGGGGTGGGAGACCCAGTACTTC. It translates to CASSESRRGWETQYF.

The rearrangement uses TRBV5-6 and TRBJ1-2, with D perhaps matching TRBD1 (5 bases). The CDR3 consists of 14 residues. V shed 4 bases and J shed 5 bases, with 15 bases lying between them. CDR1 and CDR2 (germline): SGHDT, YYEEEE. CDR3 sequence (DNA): TGTGCCAGCAGCCGACAGAGACCGGATTATGGCTACACCTTC. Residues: CASSRQRPDYGYTF. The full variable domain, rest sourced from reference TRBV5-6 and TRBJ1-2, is DAGVTQSPTHLIKTRGQQVTLRCSPKSGHDTVSWYQQALGQGPQFIFQYYEEEERQRGNFPDRFSGHQFPNYSSELNVNALLLGDSALYLCASSRQRPDYGYTFGSGTRLTVV.

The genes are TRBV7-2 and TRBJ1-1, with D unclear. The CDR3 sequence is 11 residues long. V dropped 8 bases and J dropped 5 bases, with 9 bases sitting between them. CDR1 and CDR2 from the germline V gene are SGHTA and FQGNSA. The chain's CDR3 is CASCQVTEAFF. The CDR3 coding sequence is TGTGCCAGCTGTCAGGTGACTGAAGCTTTCTTT.

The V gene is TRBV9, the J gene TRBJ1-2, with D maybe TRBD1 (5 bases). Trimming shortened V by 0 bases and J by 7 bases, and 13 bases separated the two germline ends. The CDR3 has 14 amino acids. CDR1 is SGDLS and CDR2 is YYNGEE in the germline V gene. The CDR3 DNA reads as TGTGCCAGCAGCGTAGTGTCACAGGCTTGTGGCTACACCTTC. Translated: CASSVVSQACGYTF. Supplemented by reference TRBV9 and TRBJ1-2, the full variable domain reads DSGVTQTPKHLITATGQRVTLRCSPRSGDLSVYWYQQSLDQGLQFLIQYYNGEERAKGNILERFSAQQFPDLHSELNLSSLELGDSALYFCASSVVSQACGYTFGSGTRLTVV.

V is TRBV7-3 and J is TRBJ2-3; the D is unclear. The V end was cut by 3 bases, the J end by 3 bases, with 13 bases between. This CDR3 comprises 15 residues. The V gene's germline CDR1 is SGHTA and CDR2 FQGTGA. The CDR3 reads CASSFSGFETDTQYF. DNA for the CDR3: TGTGCCAGCAGCTTTTCAGGTTTTGAGACAGATACGCAGTATTTT.

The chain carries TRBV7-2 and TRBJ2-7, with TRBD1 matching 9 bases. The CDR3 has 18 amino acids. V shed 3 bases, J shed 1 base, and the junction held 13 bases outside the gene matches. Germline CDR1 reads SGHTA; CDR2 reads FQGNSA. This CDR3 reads CASSLQPPGQGSSYEQYF. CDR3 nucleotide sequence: TGTGCCAGCAGCTTGCAACCCCCGGGACAGGGTAGTTCCTACGAGCAGTACTTC.

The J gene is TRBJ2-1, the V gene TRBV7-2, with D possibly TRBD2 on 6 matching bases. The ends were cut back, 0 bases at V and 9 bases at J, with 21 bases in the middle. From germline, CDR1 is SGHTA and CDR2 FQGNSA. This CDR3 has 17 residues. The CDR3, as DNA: TGTGCCAGCAGCTTAGCGAGTATAGGAGGGGCCGGTGCTGAGCAGTTCTTC. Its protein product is CASSLASIGGAGAEQFF.

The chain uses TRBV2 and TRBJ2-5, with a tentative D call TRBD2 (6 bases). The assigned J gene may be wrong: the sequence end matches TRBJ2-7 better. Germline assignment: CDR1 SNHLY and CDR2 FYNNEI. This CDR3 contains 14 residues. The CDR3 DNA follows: TGTGCCAGCAGTGATTCTAGCGCATCCTACGAGCAGTACTTC. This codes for CASSDSSASYEQYF.

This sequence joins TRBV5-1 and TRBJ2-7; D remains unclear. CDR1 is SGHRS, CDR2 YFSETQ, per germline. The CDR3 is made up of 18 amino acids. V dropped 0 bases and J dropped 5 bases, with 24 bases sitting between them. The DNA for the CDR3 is TGCGCCAGCAGCTTGGCCTACGGAACGGCGGAGCCCTGGCACGAGCAGTACTTC. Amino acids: CASSLAYGTAEPWHEQYF.

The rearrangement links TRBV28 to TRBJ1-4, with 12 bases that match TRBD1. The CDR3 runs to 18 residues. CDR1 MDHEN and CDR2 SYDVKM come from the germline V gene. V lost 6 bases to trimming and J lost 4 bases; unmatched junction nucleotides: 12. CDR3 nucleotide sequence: TGTGCCAGCAGGGACACCTCGGGACAGGGGGCCTATAATGAAAAACTGTTTTTT. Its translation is CASRDTSGQGAYNEKLFF.

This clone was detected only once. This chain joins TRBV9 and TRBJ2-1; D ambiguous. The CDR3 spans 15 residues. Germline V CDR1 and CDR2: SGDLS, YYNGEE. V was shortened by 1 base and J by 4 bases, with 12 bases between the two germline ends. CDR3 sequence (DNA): TGTGCCAGCAGCGTAAACCCTATAGTTTACAATGAGCAGTTCTTC. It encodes CASSVNPIVYNEQFF.